This is a list of T cell receptor beta chains from one sample in a study of T cell repertoires in cytomegalovirus infection. In TCRdb, the reads were re-called with MiXCR into one record per CDR3 protein. Of about 440,000 distinct CDR3 sequences listed, 31% are singletons. The sequencing input was PBMCs. The receptor set was obtained from a human donor in good health (CMV status not recorded). Some clones in this sample may be carry-over from other donors' samples. CDR3s include the opening cysteine and the closing phenylalanine or tryptophan. A D gene is named only where the DNA matches it firmly. The size of a clone is reported for some rows only, either as once, few or many, or as a class for expanded clones.

D,size,V,J,length,CDR3,DNA
-,few,TRBV6-2/TRBV6-3,TRBJ2-3,17,CASSYSTGGRPTDTQYF,TGTGCCAGCAGTTACTCGACCGGGGGGCGCCCCACAGATACGCAGTATTTT
-,-,TRBV7-3,TRBJ2-7,12,CASSNFTGEQYF,TGTGCCAGCAGCAACTTTACGGGAGAGCAGTACTTC
TRBD1,many,TRBV7-2,TRBJ1-2,20,CASSLPWVPLSPTGVYGYTF,TGTGCCAGCAGCTTGCCTTGGGTCCCTTTGTCCCCGACAGGGGTATATGGCTACACCTTC
-,-,TRBV6-8,TRBJ1-2,13,CASSYGPNYGYTF,TGTGCCAGCAGTTACGGCCCTAACTATGGCTACACCTTC
TRBD2,many,TRBV7-3,TRBJ2-5,15,CASSSLGLAGETQYF,TGTGCCAGCAGCTCCCTAGGACTAGCCGGAGAGACCCAGTACTTC
TRBD2,-,TRBV20-1,TRBJ2-7,16,CSASELSGGASWEQYF,TGCAGTGCTAGTGAACTAAGCGGGGGGGCGAGTTGGGAGCAGTACTTC
-,few,TRBV10-3,TRBJ1-5,14,CAISEGTSNQPQHF,TGTGCCATCAGTGAGGGGACCTCCAATCAGCCCCAGCATTTT
-,-,TRBV6-6,TRBJ1-4,16,CASSYRLRGTNEKLFF,TGTGCCAGCAGTTACCGACTCCGGGGAACTAATGAAAAACTGTTTTTT
-,-,TRBV12-3/TRBV12-4,TRBJ2-3,12,CASTEAINTQDF,TGTGCCAGTACAGAGGCCATCAATACGCAGGATTTT
TRBD1,many,TRBV7-8,TRBJ1-2,18,CASSLATITGTGPNGYTF,TGTGCCAGCAGCTTAGCAACCATTACCGGGACAGGGCCAAATGGCTACACCTTC
TRBD2,many,TRBV4-2,TRBJ2-3,17,CASSQVGRGDGTDTQYF,TGTGCCAGCAGCCAAGTGGGCCGGGGGGACGGGACAGATACGCAGTATTTT
-,few,TRBV10-2,TRBJ2-1,14,CASSESGPYNEQFF,TGCGCCAGCAGTGAGTCCGGTCCCTACAATGAGCAGTTCTTC
-,-,TRBV15,TRBJ2-3,14,CATSRDRGADTQYF,TGTGCCACCAGCAGAGATCGCGGCGCAGATACGCAGTATTTT
-,-,TRBV7-4,TRBJ1-2,15,CASSFPGTARDGYTF,TGTGCCAGCAGCTTTCCCGGGACGGCCCGTGATGGCTACACCTTC
-,few,TRBV7-9,TRBJ1-3,17,CASSLALATHSGNTIYF,TGTGCCAGCAGCTTAGCGCTAGCGACTCACTCTGGAAACACCATATATTTT
-,-,TRBV29-1,TRBJ1-2,12,CSVGGAFYGYTF,TGCAGCGTTGGGGGAGCTTTCTATGGCTACACCTTC
-,few,TRBV29-1,TRBJ1-4,13,CSVEEQHNEKLFF,TGCAGCGTTGAAGAACAGCACAATGAAAAACTGTTTTTT
-,many,TRBV7-2,TRBJ2-7,16,CASSSNGGIGSYEQYF,TGTGCCAGCAGCTCAAACGGAGGGATCGGGTCCTACGAGCAGTACTTC
TRBD1,-,TRBV4-1,TRBJ2-7,15,CASSQVGTGYYEQYF,TGCGCCAGCAGCCAAGTCGGGACAGGGTACTACGAGCAGTACTTC
-,-,TRBV12-3/TRBV12-4,TRBJ2-2,16,CASSLGTRANTGELFF,TGTGCCAGCAGTTTAGGGACCAGAGCGAACACCGGGGAGCTGTTTTTT
-,many,TRBV7-6,TRBJ2-7,15,CASSLAPDGAYEQYF,TGTGCCAGCAGCTTAGCGCCGGACGGGGCGTACGAGCAGTACTTC
TRBD1,-,TRBV7-9,TRBJ1-2,12,CASSLGTGSFTF,TGTGCCAGCAGCCTAGGGACAGGCTCCTTTACCTTC
TRBD1,-,TRBV5-1,TRBJ2-3,16,CASSLGTGRPSDTQYF,TGCGCCAGCAGCTTGGGGACAGGCAGACCCTCAGATACGCAGTATTTT
-,few,TRBV6-5,TRBJ2-1,16,CASSSTRQYSYNEQFF,TGTGCCAGCAGTTCGACCCGCCAATACTCCTACAATGAGCAGTTCTTC
TRBD1,many,TRBV7-2,TRBJ1-1,14,CASSFDRGNTEAFF,TGTGCCAGCAGCTTTGACAGGGGGAACACTGAAGCTTTCTTT
TRBD1,many,TRBV7-6,TRBJ2-5,14,CASSPRQGRETQYF,TGTGCCAGCAGCCCCAGACAGGGACGTGAGACCCAGTACTTC
-,many,TRBV12-3/TRBV12-4,TRBJ2-1,16,CASRGQAALHYNEQFF,TGTGCGAGCCGCGGGCAGGCCGCCTTACATTACAATGAGCAGTTCTTC
-,few,TRBV14,TRBJ2-7,15,CASSQEGVDAYEQYF,TGTGCCAGCAGCCAAGAGGGGGTGGACGCCTACGAGCAGTACTTC
TRBD1,-,TRBV11-2,TRBJ2-5,16,CASSSVLGTDQETQYF,TGTGCCAGCAGCTCAGTTTTAGGGACAGATCAAGAGACCCAGTACTTC
-,-,TRBV6-6,TRBJ2-5,17,CASNTRQADPLQETQYF,TGTGCCAGCAATACCCGACAGGCCGACCCCCTCCAAGAGACCCAGTACTTC
-,few,TRBV6-6,TRBJ2-7,13,CASSEGKGGEQYF,TGTGCCAGCAGTGAGGGGAAGGGCGGCGAGCAGTACTTC
TRBD2,-,TRBV28,TRBJ2-7,16,CASCLWGGKGTYEQYF,TGTGCCAGCTGTTTATGGGGGGGGAAAGGGACCTACGAGCAGTACTTC
-,many,TRBV25-1,TRBJ2-1,15,CASSGRGWGVNEQFF,TGTGCCAGCAGCGGACGGGGTTGGGGGGTCAATGAGCAGTTCTTC
-,-,TRBV10-3,TRBJ2-7,14,CAISYGTDSYEQYF,TGTGCCATCAGTTACGGGACTGACTCCTACGAGCAGTACTTC
-,few,TRBV5-4,TRBJ2-5,13,CASSVDLLGTQYF,TGTGCCAGCAGCGTGGACCTTCTTGGGACCCAGTACTTC
-,-,TRBV6-5,TRBJ2-1,14,CASCGAFNLNEQFF,TGTGCCAGCTGCGGGGCGTTTAATCTCAATGAGCAGTTCTTC
-,-,TRBV27,TRBJ2-2,14,CASSLGHYTGELFF,TGTGCCAGCAGCCTGGGCCACTACACCGGGGAGCTGTTTTTT
TRBD2,-,TRBV11-2,TRBJ2-5,13,CASRTGGTETQYF,TGTGCCAGCAGGACCGGGGGGACGGAGACCCAGTACTTC
TRBD2,few,TRBV7-9,TRBJ2-1,15,CASSSASGGFNEQFF,TGTGCCAGCAGCTCCGCTAGCGGGGGGTTCAATGAGCAGTTCTTC
TRBD1,few,TRBV28,TRBJ2-7,14,CASSSDRGGDEQYF,TGTGCCAGCAGTTCGGACAGGGGTGGGGACGAGCAGTACTTC
TRBD2,-,TRBV7-2,TRBJ2-1,16,CASSLMIGGDYNEQFF,TGTGCCAGCAGCTTAATGATCGGGGGGGACTACAATGAGCAGTTCTTC
-,few,TRBV5-1,TRBJ2-7,14,CASSLSGRSYEQYF,TGCGCCAGCAGCTTGTCAGGTCGCTCCTACGAGCAGTACTTC